Listed below are T cell receptor beta chains from one sample, sequenced in a study of glioma-infiltrating T cells. One entry per CDR3 protein results from TCRdb running MiXCR on the multiplex PCR reads. The repertoire holds around 93,000 distinct CDR3 sequences, with around 42% as singletons. The sequenced sample was glioma tissue, nonneoplastic brain tissue, or PBMCs (not recorded which). Receptor source: a human donor with low-grade glioma or glioblastoma, undergoing nonglioma brain surgery, or in good health (not recorded which). Each CDR3 is given with its conserved first and last residue. The order of the fields is clone size, J gene, D gene, V gene, CDR3 protein, CDR3 DNA. D genes are given only for firm matches. The listing skips clone size in some rows; elsewhere it reads once, few, many or a size class.

>many|TRBJ2-7|-|TRBV6-2/TRBV6-3
CASSYQGSYEQYF
TGTGCCAGCAGTTACCAGGGAAGCTACGAGCAGTACTTC
>-|TRBJ2-7|-|TRBV5-6
CSSSLGPSRTYEQYF
TGTTCCAGCAGCTTGGGGCCTAGCCGAACCTACGAGCAGTACTTC
>many|TRBJ2-7|TRBD2|TRBV20-1
CSVRGPLAGVGEQYF
TGCAGTGTTAGAGGCCCGCTAGCGGGAGTTGGTGAGCAGTACTTC
>-|TRBJ1-6|-|TRBV28
CASSSPVRPLHF
TGTGCCAGCAGTTCCCCGGTCCGGCCCCTCCACTTT
>once|TRBJ2-1|-|TRBV28
CASTPRCNGYYEQFF
TGTGCCAGCACCCCCAGGTGTAACGGGTACTACGAGCAGTTCTTC
>many|TRBJ2-1|-|TRBV29-1
CSVQAYNEQFF
TGCAGCGTCCAAGCCTACAATGAGCAGTTCTTC
>few|TRBJ2-1|TRBD2|TRBV12-3/TRBV12-4
CASSSAGAYNEQFF
TGTGCCAGCAGTTCCGCGGGAGCCTACAATGAGCAGTTCTTC
>many|TRBJ2-1|TRBD1|TRBV4-1
CASSQLDRVDEQFF
TGCGCCAGCAGCCAACTCGACAGGGTTGATGAGCAGTTCTTC
>-|TRBJ1-5|-|TRBV4-1
CASSQDKDSDPQHF
TGCGCCAGCAGCCAAGATAAGGATTCTGACCCCCAGCATTTT
>many|TRBJ2-7|-|TRBV13
CASSFRQDLYEQYF
TGTGCCAGCAGCTTCCGACAGGACCTTTACGAGCAGTACTTC
>-|TRBJ2-3|-|TRBV20-1
CSAPPPSADTQYF
TGCAGTGCACCTCCCCCGAGTGCTGATACGCAGTATTTT
>-|TRBJ2-1|TRBD2|TRBV6-2/TRBV6-3
CASSSATSGGTDTQFF
TGTGCCAGCAGTTCCGCAACTAGCGGGGGGACAGATACGCAGTTCTTC
>many|TRBJ2-1|TRBD2|TRBV3-1
CASSQDLAGGRDEQFF
TGTGCCAGCAGCCAAGATCTTGCGGGAGGGAGGGATGAGCAGTTCTTC
>many|TRBJ2-1|-|TRBV19
CASSIVELAEGHNEQFF
TGTGCCAGTAGTATAGTGGAGTTAGCAGAGGGACACAATGAGCAGTTCTTC
>many|TRBJ1-5|-|TRBV20-1
CSAREGGNQPQHF
TGCAGTGCTAGAGAGGGAGGCAATCAGCCCCAGCATTTT
>-|TRBJ1-1|TRBD1|TRBV6-1
CATDRGNTEAFF
TGTGCCACTGACAGGGGGAACACTGAAGCTTTCTTT
>-|TRBJ2-3|-|TRBV6-1
CASRMTRGYSSYEQYF
TGTGCCAGCAGAATGACTAGAGGTTATAGCTCCTACGAGCAGTACTTT
>many|TRBJ1-5|-|TRBV28
CASRAGGWNQPQHF
TGTGCCAGCAGGGCGGGGGGCTGGAATCAGCCCCAGCATTTT
>many|TRBJ2-5|TRBD1|TRBV7-9
CASSLDRGQETQYF
TGTGCCAGCAGCTTGGACAGGGGGCAAGAGACCCAGTACTTC
>-|TRBJ1-1|-|TRBV5-1
CARSLQGGNTEAFF
TGCGCCAGAAGCTTGCAGGGAGGGAACACTGAAGCTTTCTTT
>many|TRBJ1-5|-|TRBV19
CASSISATGYSNQPQHF
TGTGCCAGTAGTATTTCGGCGACGGGTTATAGCAATCAGCCCCAGCATTTT
>-|TRBJ2-7|TRBD1|TRBV6-1
CASSGWDRGTYEQCF
TGTGCCAGCAGTGGATGGGACAGGGGAACCTACGAGCAGTGCTTC
>-|TRBJ2-5|TRBD2|TRBV15
CATAGLAGGRQETQYF
TGTGCCACCGCCGGACTAGCGGGGGGGCGCCAAGAGACCCAGTACTTC
>medium-sized|TRBJ2-4|-|TRBV4-1
CASSQELVKNIQYF
TGCGCCAGCAGCCAAGAGTTGGTCAAAAACATTCAGTACTTC
>-|TRBJ2-5|-|TRBV5-1
CASRPLGLGDQETQYF
TGCGCCAGCAGACCTCTTGGTTTAGGGGACCAAGAGACCCAGTACTTC
>many|TRBJ2-1|-|TRBV29-1
CSVGEQFF
TGCAGTGTGGGTGAGCAGTTCTTC
>many|TRBJ2-3|TRBD2|TRBV11-3
CASSSFSGRRGTDTQYF
TGTGCCAGCAGCTCCTTTAGCGGGAGGCGAGGCACAGATACGCAGTATTTT
>many|TRBJ1-2|-|TRBV5-6
CASSVEDYGYTF
TGTGCCAGCAGCGTGGAGGACTATGGCTACACCTTC
>many|TRBJ1-1|-|TRBV5-4
CASSLDPGNQAEAFF
TGTGCCAGCAGCTTGGATCCGGGGAATCAGGCTGAAGCTTTCTTT
>-|TRBJ1-2|-|TRBV28
CAGSPTSGPLLNYGYPF
TGTGCCGGCAGCCCTACCTCGGGACCGCTTCTAAACTATGGCTACCCCTTC
>-|TRBJ2-3|-|TRBV3-1
CASSQLYTDAQYF
TGTGCCAGCAGCCAATTATACACAGATGCGCAGTATTTT
>many|TRBJ1-1|-|TRBV7-9
CASSLGGANTEAFF
TGTGCCAGCAGCTTAGGGGGGGCGAACACTGAAGCTTTCTTT
>many|TRBJ1-1|-|TRBV4-1
CASSHPGRITEAFF
TGCGCCAGCAGCCACCCGGGACGGATCACTGAAGCTTTCTTT
>many|TRBJ2-3|TRBD2|TRBV20-1
CSASLRAGGATDTQYF
TGCAGTGCTAGCCTTAGAGCGGGAGGAGCCACAGATACGCAGTATTTT
>once|TRBJ1-1|-|TRBV7-2
CASSIYLCSVGVNTEAFF
-
>many|TRBJ1-1|-|TRBV5-1
CASSLGTGGNTEAFF
TGCGCCAGCAGCTTGGGGACCGGGGGAAACACTGAAGCTTTCTTT
>-|TRBJ2-1|-|TRBV6-1
CASSEVAGAGWGSEQFF
TGTGCCAGCAGTGAAGTTGCGGGGGCCGGGTGGGGTAGTGAGCAGTTCTTC
>many|TRBJ1-2|-|TRBV5-4
CASSLDRENYGYTF
TGTGCCAGCAGCTTGGACAGGGAAAACTATGGCTACACCTTC
>many|TRBJ1-1|-|TRBV10-2
CASSSQAATEAFF
TGCGCCAGCAGTTCCCAGGCTGCCACTGAAGCTTTCTTT
>many|TRBJ1-2|-|TRBV10-3
CAISEGVYGYTF
TGTGCCATCAGTGAGGGAGTCTATGGCTACACCTTC
>many|TRBJ2-1|-|TRBV3-1
CASSQRNEQFF
TGTGCCAGCAGCCAACGGAATGAGCAGTTCTTC
>once|TRBJ2-1|TRBD2|TRBV5-1
CAGSLSGTSGSGNEQFF
TGCGCCGGCAGCTTATCCGGGACTAGCGGGAGTGGCAATGAGCAGTTCTTC
>many|TRBJ1-6|-|TRBV5-4
CASSLRWNSPLHF
TGTGCCAGCAGCTTGCGGTGGAATTCACCCCTCCACTTT
>-|TRBJ2-5|TRBD1|TRBV20-1
CSAPWTGGSRGQYF
TGCAGTGCTCCGTGGACAGGGGGCTCAAGGGGCCAGTACTTC
>many|TRBJ2-3|-|TRBV24-1
CATSVSGSTDTQYF
TGTGCCACCAGTGTTTCAGGAAGCACAGATACGCAGTATTTT
>-|TRBJ2-7|-|TRBV5-6
CASSLFLLKSSYEQYF
TGTGCCAGCAGCTTGTTTTTGCTGAAGAGCTCCTACGAGCAGTACTTC
>many|TRBJ2-5|TRBD1|TRBV7-2
CASSARDRAPETQYF
TGTGCCAGCAGCGCCCGGGACAGGGCACCAGAGACCCAGTACTTC
>many|TRBJ2-2|-|TRBV24-1
CATSVGTGGELFF
TGTGCCACCAGTGTGGGAACGGGCGGGGAGCTGTTTTTT
>many|TRBJ2-1|-|TRBV6-1
CASSSRLANEQFF
TGTGCCAGCAGCTCCCGCCTAGCCAATGAGCAGTTCTTC
>-|TRBJ1-1|-|TRBV7-2
CTSSEGTLGTGAFF
TGTACCAGCAGCGAGGGGACTTTGGGGACTGGAGCTTTCTTT
>many|TRBJ1-1|-|TRBV9
CASSVVSNSEAFF
TGTGCCAGCAGCGTAGTGTCTAACAGTGAAGCTTTCTTT
>many|TRBJ2-7|-|TRBV11-2
CASSLRGNVREQYF
TGTGCCAGCAGCTTAAGGGGGAATGTGCGCGAGCAGTACTTC
>many|TRBJ2-4|TRBD2|TRBV7-2
CASSLTTGTSGNIQYF
TGTGCCAGCAGCCTCACCACCGGGACTAGCGGAAACATTCAGTACTTC
>many|TRBJ2-2|-|TRBV20-1
CSARDVANTGELFF
TGCAGTGCTAGAGATGTGGCCAACACCGGGGAGCTGTTTTTT